One sample yielded the 14 T cell receptor beta chains listed below, sequenced in a study of blood T cell repertoires in COVID-19. TCRdb keeps only in-frame clones here, not all; method: immunoSEQ multiplex PCR. Counted here are under 40,000 clones, around 85% occurring once; the ten biggest clones make up about 5.5%. Sample: peripheral blood. These receptors were taken from an elderly woman with active or convalescent COVID-19.

This chain joins TRBV7-9 and TRBJ2-7; 11 bases match TRBD2. The CDR3 loop spans 15 amino acids. Looked up from germline, CDR1 is SEHNR and CDR2 is FQNEAQ (reference sequence). The J segment lost 9 bases and the V segment lost 2 bases, leaving 9 bases of the junction unmatched. The CDR3 sequence is CASSLQTSGSNVQYF. In DNA, the CDR3 is TGTGCCAGCAGCTTACAAACTAGCGGGAGTAATGTGCAGTACTTC.

This chain connects TRBV6-6 to TRBJ1-3, with 8 bases matching TRBD1. The CDR3 loop spans 16 amino acids. Germline V CDR1 and CDR2: MNHNY, SVGAGI (reference sequence). J was trimmed by 2 bases and V by 2 bases; bases with no gene match: 5. The CDR3 DNA sequence: TGTGCCAGCAGTTACACGATACAGGGGGCTGGAAACACCATATATTTT. Protein product: CASSYTIQGAGNTIYF.

The rearrangement uses TRBV15 and TRBJ2-7; D is perhaps TRBD1 (5 bases). Germline V gives CDR1 LNHNV, CDR2 YYDKDF (reference sequence). Trimming cost V 0 bases and J 1 base, with 10 bases left between them. The length of the CDR3 is 15 residues. The DNA of the CDR3 is TGTGCCACCAGCAGAGATCTGGACATTTCCTACGAGCAGTACTTC. Its protein product is CATSRDLDISYEQYF. The whole variable domain, filled in from reference TRBV15 and TRBJ2-7, reads DAMVIQNPRYQVTQFGKPVTLSCSQTLNHNVMYWYQQKSSQAPKLLFHYYDKDFNNEADTPDNFQSRRPNTSFCFLDIRSPGLGDTAMYLCATSRDLDISYEQYFGPGTRLTVT.

This clone was recorded only once. V is TRBV6-2 or TRBV6-3 and J is TRBJ2-1; 7 nucleotides align to TRBD2. The trim removed 4 bases at V and 1 base at J, leaving 10 bases unmatched. The CDR3 contains 17 residues. Germline V gene lookup returns CDR1 MNHEY and CDR2 SVGEGT. For the CDR3, the DNA is TGTGCCAGCAGTTCGCATGGGGGGGAGGTTTCCTACAATGAGCAGTTCTTC. Residues: CASSSHGGEVSYNEQFF.

This chain connects TRBV19 to TRBJ2-1; D ambiguous. Between the trimmed V and J ends, which lost 6 bases and 8 bases, there was a span of 8 bases. The CDR3 has 11 amino acids. The V gene's germline CDR1 is LNHDA and CDR2 SQIVND (reference sequence). In DNA form, the CDR3 reads TGTGCCAGTAGCGCTGAGCATGAGCAGTTCTTC. Translation: CASSAEHEQFF.

The CDR3 sequence is CASSGGVSNQPQHF. The CDR3 DNA reads TGTGCCAGCAGTGGAGGAGTCAGCAATCAGCCCCAGCATTTT. The J gene is TRBJ1-5, the V gene TRBV7-9; the D is unclear. This CDR3 contains 14 residues. In germline, CDR1 is SEHNR, CDR2 FQNEAQ (reference sequence). The V gene lost 6 bases and the J gene lost 1 base, with 10 bases spanning the gap.

The chain carries TRBV7-8 and TRBJ2-3; 8 bases are shared with TRBD2. V was pared by 5 bases and J by 4 bases, with 8 bases of the junction left unmatched. Germline V gene data show CDR1 as SGHVS and CDR2 as FQNEAQ. This CDR3 contains 15 residues. This CDR3 is CASSPPPGGPDTQYF. In DNA, the CDR3 is TGTGCCAGCAGCCCGCCTCCGGGGGGGCCAGATACGCAGTATTTT. The variable domain in full, completed from reference TRBV7-8 and TRBJ2-3, reads GAGVSQSPRYKVAKRGQDVALRCDPISGHVSLFWYQQALGQGPEFLTYFQNEAQLDKSGLPSDRFFAERPEGSVSTLKIQRTQQEDSAVYLCASSPPPGGPDTQYFGPGTRLTVL.

This chain uses TRBV7-3 with TRBJ2-1, with D tentatively TRBD2 (6 bases). The germline CDR1 and CDR2 sequences are SGHTA and FQGTGA. The CDR3 covers 14 residues. Trimming took off 0 bases at V and 7 bases at J, with 10 bases between the two ends. CDR3 nucleotides: TGTGCCAGCAGCTTAACGGGACTTCCGAATGAGCAGTTCTTC. This codes for CASSLTGLPNEQFF.

This clone was seen only a few times. The genes are TRBV18 and TRBJ2-3; 7 nucleotides line up with TRBD2. The CDR3 is made up of 15 amino acids. J gave up 2 bases and V 0 bases, and 2 bases lay outside the gene matches. CDR1 is KGHSH and CDR2 is LQKENI in the germline V gene. The CDR3 DNA follows: TGTGCCAGCTCACCACCGGGGGGGGACACAGATACGCAGTATTTT. The encoded protein is CASSPPGGDTDTQYF.

The genes are TRBV5-1 and TRBJ2-1; D is uncertain. The CDR3 is 13 amino acids. Germline loops: CDR1 SGHRS, CDR2 YFSETQ. The V gene lost 2 bases and the J gene lost 3 bases, with 6 bases spanning the gap. The CDR3 region has the DNA TGCGCCAGCAGCTTCGCGGACTACAATGAGCAGTTCTTC. Translated: CASSFADYNEQFF.

This clone was seen just once. The chain employs TRBV18 and TRBJ2-7; 10 bases line up with TRBD1. In germline, CDR1 is KGHSH, CDR2 LQKENI. The ends lost 4 bases at V and 2 bases at J; junction bases unmatched: 5. This CDR3 is built from 15 residues. This chain's CDR3 is CASSLGQGDTYEQYF. The CDR3 bases are TGTGCCAGCTCACTCGGACAGGGGGATACCTACGAGCAGTACTTC.

This clone was counted a single time. This sequence joins TRBV12-3 or TRBV12-4 and TRBJ2-7; D gene unclear. This CDR3 comprises 11 residues. V was cut by 5 bases and J by 3 bases, with 5 bases left in between. The CDR3 sequence is CASSLYYEQYF. CDR3 nucleotides: TGTGCCAGCAGTCTGTACTACGAGCAGTACTTC.

This chain connects TRBV9 to TRBJ2-7; 8 positions agree with TRBD2. V shed 0 bases, J shed 6 bases, and the junction held 8 bases outside the gene matches. Germline V gene sequence: CDR1 SGDLS, CDR2 YYNGEE. The CDR3 length is 15 residues. The chain's CDR3 is CASSVATSGHPEQYF. The CDR3 DNA reads as TGTGCCAGCAGCGTAGCAACTAGCGGCCACCCCGAGCAGTACTTC.

This clone was counted between two and nine times. The V gene is TRBV5-1, the J gene TRBJ2-1, with 8 nucleotides matching TRBD2. The J segment lost 2 bases and the V segment lost 0 bases, leaving 7 bases of the junction unmatched. This CDR3 spans 17 amino acids. The germline CDR1 and CDR2 sequences are SGHRS and YFSETQ. The DNA for the CDR3 is TGCGCCAGCAGCTTGGGACTTACTAGCGGTACCTACAATGAGCAGTTCTTC. Translation gives CASSLGLTSGTYNEQFF.